This TCR beta chain was observed in a study of T cell repertoires in cytomegalovirus infection. Study-level information: From public TCR beta signatures came an indication of both CMV infection and matching HLA type. Study-wide findings and caveats: Based on cumulative public TCR beta family frequency, carriers of CMV plus the relevant HLA were identified. Clonotypes of TCR beta that were HLA-C-restricted and CMV-specific dominated the ex vivo response.

There are many counts of this clonotype. Its cognate antigen is unknown. In TCRdb, the reads were re-called with MiXCR into one record per CDR3 protein. The sample has 300,000 or so distinct CDR3 sequences, about 26% seen once. The sequence was obtained from a human donor in good health (CMV status not recorded). Some clones in this sample may be carry-over from other donors' samples. The sample was PBMCs.

CDR3: CASSTLSGGTGELFF. In DNA form, the CDR3 reads TGTGCCAGCAGCACCCTCTCTGGGGGGACCGGGGAGCTGTTTTTT. The rearrangement joins TRBV11-2 to TRBJ2-2; D possibly corresponds to TRBD2 (6 bases). The V end lost 5 bases, the J end lost 5 bases, and 15 bases lay between the germline ends. The CDR3 is 15 amino acids. Per germline, CDR1 SGHAT and CDR2 FQNNGV.